The clone carrying this T cell receptor beta chain was seen many times. Its antigen remains unidentified. V trimming: 3 bases; J trimming: 3 bases; junction bases outside the gene matches: 11. The CDR3 loop spans 16 amino acids. CDR1 and CDR2 from the germline V gene are LNHDA and SQIVND (reference sequence). This entry is derived from a study of blood T cells in healthy people across ages. Overall study findings and caveats: PBMCs left unsorted prevented a conclusive naive versus antigen-experienced comparison. Estimates of diversity drawn from one million T cells were considered underestimates.

For the second PCR, which ran for roughly 6 to 12 cycles, a sample-barcoded 5' primer and a J-beta primer mix were used. Every single cDNA molecule received a tag from a template-switch adaptor with 12 random nucleotides. TCRdb re-analysed the 5' RACE reads in MiXCR, keeping a single row per CDR3 protein. The sample comprises 850,000 to 950,000 distinct CDR3 sequences, around 28% of which are singletons, and roughly 17% rests with the top ten. Each sample had at least 6 million PBMCs isolated. Sequenced sample: blood. The receptor was isolated from a woman of 80 years or more in good health. This chain links TRBV19 with TRBJ2-7; TRBD1 matches 7 bases. The CDR3 DNA follows: TGTGCCAGTAGTATTGGGAAGAACAGGGGTGACTACGAGCAGTACTTC. Protein sequence: CASSIGKNRGDYEQYF.